The 24 T cell receptor beta chains below were found in one sample sequenced in a study of blood T cells in healthy people across ages (dated by TCRdb to between 2015 and 2017). The library was obtained by 5' RACE. This sample was sequenced with an Illumina HiSeq 2500. A second roughly 7 to 11 cycle PCR used a sample-barcoded 5' primer and a J-beta primer mix. TCRdb applied fastp at Q25 and MiXCR to the public reads, then kept only in-frame beta chains. For every CDR3 protein sequence, its rows merge into one entry that carries the most common genes and DNA. The sample data list hundreds of thousands of distinct CDR3 sequences, and approximately 25% of these were observed just once. Clones ranked in the top ten supply 8.7% of the sample. The sample was also reused in another study, on T cells of mothers and their children.

The sequenced material came from blood. All receptors come from a boy aged 5-17 years in good health.

This clonotype was found a few times. J is TRBJ2-2 and V is TRBV19, with TRBD1 as a possible D gene (6 bases). The V gene lost 7 bases and the J gene lost 0 bases, with 12 bases spanning the gap. Germline CDR1 and CDR2: LNHDA and SQIVND (reference sequence). The CDR3 consists of 15 residues. In DNA form, the CDR3 reads TGTGCCAGTACAGAGACAGGAACGAACACCGGGGAGCTGTTTTTT. Translated, it gives CASTETGTNTGELFF.

This chain links TRBV28 with TRBJ2-5, with D possibly being TRBD2 (6 bases). Germline lookup yields CDR1 MDHEN and CDR2 SYDVKM. This CDR3 comprises 17 residues. The V end lost 5 bases, the J end lost 2 bases, and 21 bases lay between the germline ends. CDR3 protein: CASSHAPPGLLQETQYF. CDR3 sequence (DNA): TGTGCCAGCAGTCACGCCCCCCCGGGACTTCTTCAAGAGACCCAGTACTTC.

This clonotype has ten or more counts. This chain connects TRBV11-2 to TRBJ2-5, with D possibly matching TRBD2 (6 bases). The CDR3 length is 14 residues. V lost 5 bases, J lost 4 bases, and 14 bases lay in between. In germline, CDR1 is SGHAT, CDR2 FQNNGV. In nucleotides, the CDR3 is TGTGCCAGCAGCGCGGGATTTAGTGGAGAGACCCAGTACTTC. Its translation: CASSAGFSGETQYF. The full variable domain, with the rest looked up from reference TRBV11-2 and TRBJ2-5, is EAGVAQSPRYKIIEKRQSVAFWCNPISGHATLYWYQQILGQGPKLLIQFQNNGVVDDSQLPKDRFSAERLKGVDSTLKIQPAKLEDSAVYLCASSAGFSGETQYFGPGTRLLVL.

J is TRBJ1-1 and V is TRBV4-1; 8 nucleotides agree with TRBD1. V shed 5 bases and J 1 base; nucleotides not matched to a gene: 9. Per the germline V gene, CDR1 is MGHRA and CDR2 is YSYEKL. This CDR3 is built from 16 residues. Here the CDR3 reads CASSVRQGYGNTEAFF. In DNA form, the CDR3 reads TGCGCCAGCAGCGTCCGACAGGGGTACGGGAACACTGAAGCTTTCTTT.

The rearrangement joins TRBV2 to TRBJ2-5, with 7 nucleotides matching TRBD2. The CDR3 consists of 14 residues. The J segment lost 2 bases and the V segment lost 0 bases, leaving 0 bases of the junction unmatched. The germline gives CDR1 SNHLY, CDR2 FYNNEI. CDR3 bases: TGTGCCAGCAGTGAAGCCGGGGGGCAAGAGACCCAGTACTTC. This encodes CASSEAGGQETQYF.

The chain recombines TRBV21-1 with TRBJ2-7; TRBD1, the table's D call, lacks a check against the DNA. TRBV21-1 is classified as a pseudogene. CDR3 length equals 13 residues. The CDR3 DNA reads as TGTGCCAGCAGCAAAGCGCCGGGGGGCGAGCAGTACTTC. Protein sequence: CASSKAPGGEQYF.

This clonotype was observed a few times. The J gene is TRBJ1-4, the V gene TRBV27, with 7 bases fitting TRBD1. Germline trimming cut 4 bases from V and 4 bases from J; bases unmatched to any gene: 9. Germline V CDR1 and CDR2: MNHEY, SMNVEV (reference sequence). The CDR3 is 16 residues long. CDR3 in amino acids: CASSSITGQHNEKLFF. Written as DNA, the CDR3 is TGTGCCAGCAGTTCAATCACGGGACAGCATAATGAAAAACTGTTTTTT.

This clonotype was picked up many times. The chain is built from TRBV7-8 and TRBJ1-5, with a tentative D call TRBD1 (6 bases). This CDR3 spans 13 amino acids. V was pared by 5 bases and J by 5 bases, with 10 bases between. Looked up from germline, CDR1 is SGHVS and CDR2 is FQNEAQ. This chain's CDR3 is CASSKQGHQPQHF. CDR3 DNA: TGTGCCAGCAGCAAACAGGGCCATCAGCCCCAGCATTTT.

The sample holds many counts of this clonotype. The V call is TRBV6-5, the J call TRBJ2-5; no clear D gene. The CDR3 is 15 amino acids. With 6 bases removed from V and 1 base from J, the gap between germline ends came to 15 bases. Per germline, CDR1 MNHEY and CDR2 SVGAGI. CDR3 coding DNA: TGTGCCAGCAGCCATGCGAGGCTCCTCCAAGAGACCCAGTACTTC. Protein sequence: CASSHARLLQETQYF.

This clonotype was detected many times. The chain employs TRBV3-1 and TRBJ2-5; D is ambiguous. The closer fit of TRBJ2-7 to the DNA end suggests the J call may be wrong. Germline V gene sequence: CDR1 LGHDT, CDR2 YNNKEL (reference sequence). This CDR3 comprises 16 residues. CDR3 nucleotides: TGTGCCAGCAAGTGGGTGGTGACTGTACCTTCCTACGAGCAGTACTTC. This gives the protein CASKWVVTVPSYEQYF.

As concerns this clonotype: Compared with germline, one end of the junction differs, possibly owing to a read error. V and J are TRBV12-5 and TRBJ1-2, with unresolved D. This CDR3 spans 16 amino acids. Germline CDR1 LGHNT, CDR2 FRNRAP. Written as DNA, the CDR3 is TGTGCTAGTGGTTTGGGGTCCGTCCCGGGTAACTATGGCTACATCTTC. Encoded protein: CASGLGSVPGNYGYIF. Combining the CDR3 with reference TRBV12-5 and TRBJ1-2 gives the whole variable domain DARVTQTPRHKVTEMGQEVTMRCQPILGHNTVFWYRQTMMQGLELLAYFRNRAPLDDSGMPKDRFSAEMPDATLATLKIQPSEPRDSAVYFCASGLGSVPGNYGYIFGSGTRLTVV.

On this clonotype: At one of its ends the junction is not consistent with the germline gene, which may arise from a read error. The J gene is TRBJ2-5, the V gene TRBV5-1; D perhaps matches TRBD2 (6 bases). The germline gives CDR1 SGHRS, CDR2 YFSETQ. The CDR3 totals 13 residues. The CDR3 DNA follows: TGCGCCGGCAGCTTGTCGGGAGAAGAGACCCAGTACTTC. Translation: CAGSLSGEETQYF.

This chain connects TRBV6-5 to TRBJ1-1; TRBD1 aligns across 11 bases. The CDR3 length is 14 residues. Germline assignment: CDR1 MNHEY and CDR2 SVGAGI. The J segment lost 4 bases and the V segment lost 6 bases, leaving 4 bases of the junction unmatched. In nucleotides, the CDR3 is TGTGCCAGCAGGTCCGGGACAGGGGGCACTGAAGCTTTCTTT. It translates to CASRSGTGGTEAFF.

This clonotype was seen more than once but under ten times. The chain recombines TRBV5-1 with TRBJ2-7; TRBD1 might be the D (6 bases). V shed 3 bases and J shed 1 base, with 14 bases lying between them. From germline, CDR1 is SGHRS and CDR2 YFSETQ. The CDR3 runs 15 residues. The CDR3 here is CASSSTIGGSYEQYF. The CDR3 coding sequence is TGCGCCAGCAGCTCGACAATAGGGGGTTCCTACGAGCAGTACTTC.

This clonotype has a handful of counts. A read error is likely, as this CDR3 ends without the conserved phenylalanine or tryptophan. CDR3 amino acids: CAWSAKVRVNTEAFL. The CDR3 nucleotides are TGTGCCTGGAGTGCCAAGGTTAGAGTGAACACTGAAGCTTTCCTT. The gene calls are TRBV30 and TRBJ1-1; D is unclear. There are 15 residues in the CDR3. The germline V gene encodes CDR1 GTSNPN and CDR2 SVGIG (reference sequence). V was trimmed by 1 base and J by 0 bases, leaving 12 bases between them.

In its sample, this clonotype was seen a few times. This sequence joins TRBV6-2 or TRBV6-3 and TRBJ2-5; TRBD2 matches 8 bases. The closer fit of TRBJ2-1 to the DNA end suggests the J call may be wrong. Per germline, CDR1 MNHEY and CDR2 SVGEGT. The CDR3 covers 16 residues. The chain's CDR3 is CASSYLGAGAFNEQFF. In DNA form, the CDR3 reads TGTGCCAGCAGTTACCTGGGAGCGGGAGCATTCAATGAGCAGTTCTTC.

The genes are TRBV20-1 and TRBJ1-1, with D uncertain. CDR3 length: 11 residues. Per the germline V gene, CDR1 is DFQATT and CDR2 is SNEGSKA (reference sequence). V was pared by 2 bases and J by 5 bases, with 6 bases between. The CDR3 DNA reads TGCAGTGCTAGATTGGTGACTGAAGCTTTCTTT. This encodes CSARLVTEAFF.

This clonotype was observed a few times. V and J are TRBV10-3 and TRBJ2-3, with a weak D call TRBD2 (6 bases). The length of the CDR3 is 14 residues. The germline gives CDR1 ENHRY, CDR2 SYGVKD. The ends were cut back, 8 bases at V and 1 base at J, with 13 bases in the middle. This CDR3 reads CAIGRLGGTDTQYF. The CDR3 bases are TGTGCCATCGGTAGACTAGGGGGCACAGATACGCAGTATTTT.

The chain joins TRBV11-2 to TRBJ2-1, with D uncertain. Germline-derived CDR1 and CDR2 are SGHAT and FQNNGV. This CDR3 comprises 19 residues. V was clipped by 1 base and J by 2 bases, with 21 bases between them. CDR3 sequence: CASSLGKSLSTVPYNEQFF. As DNA, the CDR3 is TGTGCCAGCAGCTTAGGGAAGTCCCTGAGTACTGTACCCTACAATGAGCAGTTCTTC.

This clonotype was seen more than once but under ten times. The germline gene is not matched at one end of the junction; a read error may be the cause. This chain joins TRBV7-9 and TRBJ2-5, with D perhaps TRBD1 (5 bases). Germline CDR1 reads SEHNR; CDR2 reads FQNEAQ (reference sequence). The CDR3 totals 12 residues. The CDR3 DNA sequence: TGTGCCAGCAGGGATCACAGGTGGCCGGAGTTCTTC. Translated, it gives CASRDHRWPEFF.

V is TRBV20-1 and J is TRBJ2-7; no definite D call. This CDR3 spans 13 amino acids. Deletions cut 7 bases from V and 1 base from J, with 14 bases between. Per the germline V gene, CDR1 is DFQATT and CDR2 is SNEGSKA (reference sequence). CDR3 DNA: TGCAGTGTTTTCCCCCTGATTTCCTACGAGCAGTACTTC. It is translated as CSVFPLISYEQYF.

A note on this clonotype: The junction does not match germline at one end; this may be a read error. The V call is TRBV10-3, the J call TRBJ2-7, with a tentative D call TRBD2 (6 bases). The CDR3 has 16 residues. Per germline, CDR1 ENHRY and CDR2 SYGVKD. In DNA, the CDR3 is TGTGCCATCAGTGGGACCCGGACTACCAGCTCCTACGAGCAGCACTTC. This gives the protein CAISGTRTTSSYEQHF.

This clonotype came up a few times. The genes are TRBV15 and TRBJ2-1; 10 positions match TRBD2. The CDR3 extends over 18 amino acids. V lost 7 bases to trimming and J lost 0 bases; unmatched junction nucleotides: 12. Germline-derived CDR1 and CDR2 are LNHNV and YYDKDF (reference sequence). DNA of the CDR3: TGTGCCACCAACGGGCCGGGACTAGCGCGGAGCTCCTACAATGAGCAGTTCTTC. It encodes CATNGPGLARSSYNEQFF.

This clonotype was recorded many times. CDR3 sequence reads: CASSEMGTEAFF. The CDR3 nucleotides are TGCGCCAGCAGTGAAATGGGGACTGAAGCTTTCTTT. The J gene is TRBJ1-1, the V gene TRBV10-2; no firm D call. The CDR3 extends over 12 amino acids. Germline V gene sequence: CDR1 WSHSY, CDR2 SAAADI. Trimming removed 3 bases at V and 5 bases at J, with 7 bases between.